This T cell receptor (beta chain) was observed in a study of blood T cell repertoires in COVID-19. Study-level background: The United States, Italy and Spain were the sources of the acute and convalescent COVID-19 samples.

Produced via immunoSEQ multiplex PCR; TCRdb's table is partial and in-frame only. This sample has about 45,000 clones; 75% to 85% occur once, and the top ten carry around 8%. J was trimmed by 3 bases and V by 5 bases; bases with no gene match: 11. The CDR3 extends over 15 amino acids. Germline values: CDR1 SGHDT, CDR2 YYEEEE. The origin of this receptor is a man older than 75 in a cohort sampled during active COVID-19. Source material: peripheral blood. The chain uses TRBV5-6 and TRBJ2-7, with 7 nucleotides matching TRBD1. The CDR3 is CASRTLQGMDYEQYF. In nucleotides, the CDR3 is TGTGCCAGCAGGACCCTACAGGGGATGGACTACGAGCAGTACTTC.